Shown below are 30 T cell receptor beta chains from a single sample sequenced in a study of cytomegalovirus exposure and HLA in healthy donors (dated 2017 in TCRdb). The library relied on the immunoSEQ multiplex PCR assay. A mixture of 60 forward primers for TCR Vbeta segments and 13 reverse primers for TCR Jbeta segments was used in the multiplex PCR. TCRdb holds this immuneACCESS table with in-frame rearrangements only. Some clones are missing; in checked studies, unresolved V genes explain under half, and the rest has no known cause. For this sample the table gives 150,000 to 200,000 clones, of which 75% to 90% were detected only once. The ten most abundant clones make up around 7.2% of the sample. Specimen: PBMCs. The receptors derive from a man aged 25-40 years in good health and CMV-seropositive.

V and J are TRBV2 and TRBJ1-5; 7 nucleotides align to TRBD1. CDR1 is SNHLY and CDR2 is FYNNEI in the germline V gene. V shed 5 bases and J 2 bases; nucleotides not matched to a gene: 12. The CDR3 has 17 amino acids. As DNA, the CDR3 is TGTGCCAGCAGTCATTCCTATCGTACAGGGGGCAATCAGCCCCAGCATTTT. Its translation is CASSHSYRTGGNQPQHF.

The chain recombines TRBV5-4 with TRBJ2-3; TRBD2 agrees at 7 bases. CDR1 SGHNT and CDR2 YYREEE come from the germline V gene (reference sequence). The CDR3 is 15 residues long. The ends lost 1 base at V and 0 bases at J; junction bases unmatched: 2. CDR3 protein: CASSLKRGSTDTQYF. The CDR3 bases are TGTGCCAGCAGCTTGAAGCGGGGAAGCACAGATACGCAGTATTTT.

The genes are TRBV28 and TRBJ2-2; 9 positions agree with TRBD2. CDR3 length: 17 amino acids. In germline, CDR1 is MDHEN, CDR2 SYDVKM. With V trimmed by 7 bases and J by 7 bases, 16 bases remained unmatched. Here the CDR3 DNA reads TGTGCCAGCATCGTCGCGGGCCTAGCGGGAACCGGCGGGGAGCTGTTTTTT. Its translation is CASIVAGLAGTGGELFF.

V and J are TRBV7-9 and TRBJ1-3, with no clear D. The CDR3 is made up of 14 amino acids. Germline assignment: CDR1 SEHNR and CDR2 FQNEAQ (reference sequence). V was clipped by 1 base and J by 4 bases, with 8 bases between them. CDR3 coding DNA: TGTGCCAGCAGCTTAGTTGCGGGAGGAAACACCATATATTTT. Its translation: CASSLVAGGNTIYF.

This chain uses TRBV18 with TRBJ1-5, with 7 bases matching TRBD1. V was clipped by 4 bases and J by 6 bases; unmatched bases: 9. The CDR3 runs to 15 residues. Germline V CDR1 and CDR2: KGHSH, LQKENI. CDR3 sequence: CASSLQTGVTQPQHF. The CDR3 region has the DNA TGTGCCAGCTCACTTCAAACAGGGGTCACTCAGCCCCAGCATTTT.

This clone was seen just once. The gene calls are TRBV4-2 and TRBJ2-7, with 10 nucleotides matching TRBD2. Germline CDR1 reads LGHNA; CDR2 reads YNFKEQ. The CDR3 totals 14 residues. The junction had 1 base not matched to a gene; V was cut back by 5 bases and J by 0 bases. The CDR3 region is CASSSSGGSYEQYF. The CDR3 DNA is TGTGCCAGCAGCTCTAGCGGGGGCTCCTACGAGCAGTACTTC.

The rearrangement uses TRBV27 and TRBJ2-5; TRBD2 matches at 9 bases. The CDR3 runs to 16 residues. With V trimmed by 0 bases and J by 4 bases, 6 bases remained unmatched. Germline assignment: CDR1 MNHEY and CDR2 SMNVEV (reference sequence). CDR3 loop: CASSLSGGRALETQYF. The CDR3 DNA reads TGTGCCAGCAGTTTATCCGGCGGGAGGGCCTTAGAGACCCAGTACTTC.

Remarks on this clone: Germline is not matched at one junction end, which may reflect a read error. The chain is built from TRBV7-3 and TRBJ2-7; TRBD2 matches 11 bases. CDR1 and CDR2 (germline): SGHTA, FQGTGA. The length of the CDR3 is 15 residues. The CDR3 nucleotides are TGTGCCAGCAGCCTAACTAGCGGGAGAAACCACGAGCAGTACTTC. This encodes CASSLTSGRNHEQYF.

J is TRBJ2-3 and V is TRBV27; tentative D call: TRBD2 (6 bases). Between the trimmed V and J ends, which lost 5 bases and 4 bases, there was a span of 13 bases. The CDR3 covers 14 residues. Germline V gene data show CDR1 as MNHEY and CDR2 as SMNVEV (reference sequence). The DNA for the CDR3 is TGTGCCAGCAGTCCGAGACTAGGTGCAGATACGCAGTATTTT. Translated: CASSPRLGADTQYF.

V is TRBV27 and J is TRBJ1-5; D unresolved. The CDR3 runs to 15 residues. CDR1 MNHEY and CDR2 SMNVEV come from the germline V gene (reference sequence). Trimming removed 2 bases from V and 10 bases from J, with 18 bases in between. The CDR3 loop is CASSLGSRDFYPQHF. DNA of the CDR3: TGTGCCAGCAGTTTAGGGTCCCGTGACTTCTATCCCCAGCATTTT.

This clone has just a few counts. This chain uses TRBV11-3 with TRBJ2-6, with a possible D match to TRBD1 (5 bases). From germline, CDR1 is SGHNT and CDR2 YENEEA. Deletions cut 1 base from V and 1 base from J, with 8 bases between. The length of the CDR3 is 16 residues. The CDR3 is CASSLVGASGANVLTF. The CDR3 region has the DNA TGTGCCAGCAGCTTAGTAGGGGCTTCTGGGGCCAACGTCCTGACTTTC.

The chain is built from TRBV5-1 and TRBJ2-1; 12 bases agree with TRBD2. The CDR3 totals 17 residues. Germline V gene data show CDR1 as SGHRS and CDR2 as YFSETQ. The ends lost 3 bases at V and 6 bases at J; junction bases unmatched: 10. The CDR3 DNA follows: TGCGCCAGCAGCTCCTCTATCCTAGCGGGAGGGGTCAATGAGCAGTTCTTC. This translates into CASSSSILAGGVNEQFF.

This chain connects TRBV6-5 to TRBJ2-7; D uncertain. V dropped 5 bases and J dropped 3 bases, with 5 bases sitting between them. Germline lookup yields CDR1 MNHEY and CDR2 SVGAGI. CDR3 size: 11 residues. CDR3 sequence: CASSNSYEQYF. The CDR3 DNA follows: TGTGCCAGCAGTAACAGCTACGAGCAGTACTTC.

This chain connects TRBV30 to TRBJ1-1; no firm D call. The CDR3 loop spans 13 amino acids. Germline V gives CDR1 GTSNPN, CDR2 SVGIG (reference sequence). The V gene lost 2 bases and the J gene lost 1 base, with 8 bases spanning the gap. The CDR3 protein is CAWSFRQNTEAFF. CDR3 coding DNA: TGTGCCTGGAGTTTCAGACAGAACACTGAAGCTTTCTTT.

V usage is TRBV6-5 and J usage is TRBJ2-7; 7 positions match TRBD2. The V and J ends lost 2 bases and 2 bases, in that order; junction bases with no gene match: 6. This CDR3 comprises 15 residues. Per the germline V gene, CDR1 is MNHEY and CDR2 is SVGAGI. CDR3 sequence (DNA): TGTGCCAGCAGTTACGGGCACGGGACTACCTACGAGCAGTACTTC. Its protein is CASSYGHGTTYEQYF.

The V gene is TRBV14, the J gene TRBJ2-2; 7 positions agree with TRBD2. There are 15 residues in the CDR3. Germline CDR1 is SGHDN and CDR2 is FVKESK. Losses at the gene ends were 5 bases for V and 0 bases for J; bases not matched to a gene: 3. The CDR3 DNA follows: TGTGCCAGCAGCAGGACTAGAACGAACACCGGGGAGCTGTTTTTT. Translated: CASSRTRTNTGELFF.

The rearrangement links TRBV5-6 to TRBJ2-3; maybe TRBD2 (5 bases). Germline V gene sequence: CDR1 SGHDT, CDR2 YYEEEE. The CDR3 consists of 12 residues. V dropped 4 bases and J dropped 6 bases, with 9 bases sitting between them. The CDR3 bases are TGTGCCAGCAGCGGAGTAGCGGATACGCAGTATTTT. Its translation is CASSGVADTQYF.

V and J are TRBV6-1 and TRBJ2-7, with TRBD2 identical over 8 bases. Germline CDR1 and CDR2: MNHNS and SASEGT. Unmatched junction bases numbered 6, after V lost 5 bases and J lost 0 bases. This CDR3 is built from 15 residues. CDR3 in amino acids: CASSRTGTSSYEQYF. The CDR3 region has the DNA TGTGCCAGCAGTCGTACCGGGACTAGCTCCTACGAGCAGTACTTC.

The genes are TRBV7-3 and TRBJ2-3; 9 nucleotides align to TRBD2. J was trimmed by 3 bases and V by 5 bases; bases with no gene match: 9. The germline CDR1 and CDR2 sequences are SGHTA and FQGTGA. The CDR3 contains 16 residues. The CDR3 DNA reads as TGTGCCAGCAGCGCCTTAGCGGGAGTCGGGACAGATACGCAGTATTTT. Its translation is CASSALAGVGTDTQYF.

The V and J genes are TRBV7-8 and TRBJ1-5; D remains unclear. Trimming took 5 bases from V and 7 from J, leaving 18 bases between them. Germline CDR1 is SGHVS and CDR2 is FQNEAQ. CDR3 size: 15 residues. The CDR3 loop reads CASSAKRDLGQPQHF. The CDR3 DNA is TGTGCCAGCAGCGCGAAGCGGGATCTGGGGCAGCCCCAGCATTTT.

This chain joins TRBV2 and TRBJ1-1; 8 bases map to TRBD1. Germline lookup yields CDR1 SNHLY and CDR2 FYNNEI. The CDR3 is made up of 15 amino acids. V lost 4 bases and J lost 0; bases outside the gene matches: 4. CDR3 residues: CASSAGGLMNTEAFF. CDR3 nucleotides: TGTGCCAGCAGTGCAGGGGGCCTGATGAACACTGAAGCTTTCTTT.

The rearrangement uses TRBV4-1 and TRBJ2-5; 10 bases map to TRBD2. Trimming removed 4 bases from V and 5 bases from J; junction bases left unmatched: 10. CDR3 length: 16 residues. Per the germline V gene, CDR1 is MGHRA and CDR2 is YSYEKL. Here the CDR3 reads CASSRSFSGRFETQYF. CDR3 in DNA: TGCGCCAGCAGCCGATCATTTAGCGGGAGGTTCGAGACCCAGTACTTC.

The gene calls are TRBV11-2 and TRBJ2-5; TRBD1 agrees at 10 bases. V shed 3 bases, J shed 3 bases, and the junction held 4 bases outside the gene matches. This CDR3 is 15 amino acids long. The germline CDR1 and CDR2 sequences are SGHAT and FQNNGV. The CDR3 region is CASSFSGQGEETQYF. The CDR3 bases are TGTGCCAGCAGCTTTTCAGGACAGGGGGAAGAGACCCAGTACTTC.

This chain joins TRBV9 and TRBJ2-1; TRBD2 matches at 12 bases. V gave up 4 bases and J gave up 9 bases; unmatched junction bases: 11. The germline CDR1 and CDR2 sequences are SGDLS and YYNGEE. CDR3 length: 16 residues. The CDR3 loop is CASSPGGLAGMGEQFF. The CDR3 coding sequence is TGTGCCAGCAGCCCAGGAGGACTAGCGGGAATGGGTGAGCAGTTCTTC.

This rearrangement joins TRBV14 to TRBJ1-2; 7 bases fit TRBD1. The CDR3 length is 15 residues. Germline V gene lookup returns CDR1 SGHDN and CDR2 FVKESK. V was clipped by 3 bases and J by 3 bases; unmatched bases: 7. The CDR3 DNA reads TGTGCCAGCAGCCACTTCGAAGGGGGCTACTATGGCTACACCTTC. Its translation is CASSHFEGGYYGYTF.

This clone was detected only once. The genes are TRBV9 and TRBJ2-1, with D maybe TRBD2 (6 bases). CDR1 SGDLS and CDR2 YYNGEE come from the germline V gene. This CDR3 region has 14 residues. V shed 0 bases and J shed 5 bases, with 9 bases lying between them. The chain's CDR3 is CASSVGEVNNEQFF. CDR3 DNA: TGTGCCAGCAGCGTAGGGGAGGTCAACAATGAGCAGTTCTTC. Together with reference TRBV9 and TRBJ2-1, the CDR3 gives the full variable domain: DSGVTQTPKHLITATGQRVTLRCSPRSGDLSVYWYQQSLDQGLQFLIQYYNGEERAKGNILERFSAQQFPDLHSELNLSSLELGDSALYFCASSVGEVNNEQFFGPGTRLTVL.

Points on this clone: The identical CDR3 is also encoded by other nucleotide sequences in the sample. The J gene is TRBJ2-7, the V gene TRBV30; D gene ambiguous. This CDR3 has 13 residues. The germline V and J ends were trimmed by 0 bases and 1 base, with 7 bases remaining between them. CDR1 is GTSNPN and CDR2 is SVGIG in the germline V gene (reference sequence). The CDR3 protein is CAWSVSLSYEQYF. Here the CDR3 DNA reads TGTGCCTGGAGTGTATCCCTATCCTACGAGCAGTACTTC. Using reference TRBV30 and TRBJ2-7 for the parts outside the CDR3, the full variable domain is SQTIHQWPATLVQPVGSPLSLECTVEGTSNPNLYWYRQAAGRGLQLLFYSVGIGQISSEVPQNLSASRPQDRQFILSSKKLLLSDSGFYLCAWSVSLSYEQYFGPGTRLTVT.

This sequence joins TRBV11-2 and TRBJ2-5, with D possibly being TRBD1 (6 bases). The CDR3 sequence is 17 residues long. The germline gives CDR1 SGHAT, CDR2 FQNNGV. The V end was cut by 5 bases, the J end by 1 base, with 20 bases between. The CDR3 protein is CASSPRTAQPLQETQYF. The CDR3 DNA follows: TGTGCCAGCAGCCCCCGGACAGCCCAGCCCCTCCAAGAGACCCAGTACTTC.

V usage is TRBV4-3 and J usage is TRBJ1-5, with 7 nucleotides matching TRBD1. CDR1 LGHNA and CDR2 YSLEER come from the germline V gene. V dropped 0 bases and J dropped 4; count of bases not matched to a gene: 6. This CDR3 is 16 amino acids long. CDR3 amino acids: CASSQDLQGFNQPQHF. DNA for the CDR3: TGCGCCAGCAGCCAAGACCTACAGGGGTTTAATCAGCCCCAGCATTTT.

The chain links TRBV5-4 to TRBJ1-1; 7 bases match TRBD1. From germline, CDR1 is SGHNT and CDR2 YYREEE (reference sequence). This CDR3 contains 14 residues. Losses at the gene ends were 4 bases for V and 10 bases for J; bases not matched to a gene: 13. The chain's CDR3 is CASSLGRGGWVAFF. The CDR3 coding sequence is TGTGCCAGCAGCCTGGGTAGAGGGGGCTGGGTAGCTTTCTTT.